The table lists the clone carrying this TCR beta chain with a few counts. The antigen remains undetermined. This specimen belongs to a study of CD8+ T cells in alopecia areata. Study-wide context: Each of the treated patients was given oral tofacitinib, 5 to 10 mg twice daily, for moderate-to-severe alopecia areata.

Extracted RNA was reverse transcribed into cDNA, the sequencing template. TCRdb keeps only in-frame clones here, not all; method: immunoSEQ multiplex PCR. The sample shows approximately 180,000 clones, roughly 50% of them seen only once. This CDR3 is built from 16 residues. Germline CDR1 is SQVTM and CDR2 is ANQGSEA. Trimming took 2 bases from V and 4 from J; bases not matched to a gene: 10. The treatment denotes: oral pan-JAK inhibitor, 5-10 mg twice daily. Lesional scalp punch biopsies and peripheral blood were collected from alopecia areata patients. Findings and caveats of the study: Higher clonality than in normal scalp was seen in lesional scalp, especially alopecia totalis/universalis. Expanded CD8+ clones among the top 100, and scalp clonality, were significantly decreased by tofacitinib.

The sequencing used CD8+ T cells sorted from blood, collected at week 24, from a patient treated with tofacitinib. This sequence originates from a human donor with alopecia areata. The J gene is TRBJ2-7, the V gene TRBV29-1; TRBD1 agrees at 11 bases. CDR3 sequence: CSVESPGTGGLYEQYF. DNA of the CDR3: TGCAGCGTTGAATCCCCCGGGACAGGGGGTCTATACGAGCAGTACTTC.